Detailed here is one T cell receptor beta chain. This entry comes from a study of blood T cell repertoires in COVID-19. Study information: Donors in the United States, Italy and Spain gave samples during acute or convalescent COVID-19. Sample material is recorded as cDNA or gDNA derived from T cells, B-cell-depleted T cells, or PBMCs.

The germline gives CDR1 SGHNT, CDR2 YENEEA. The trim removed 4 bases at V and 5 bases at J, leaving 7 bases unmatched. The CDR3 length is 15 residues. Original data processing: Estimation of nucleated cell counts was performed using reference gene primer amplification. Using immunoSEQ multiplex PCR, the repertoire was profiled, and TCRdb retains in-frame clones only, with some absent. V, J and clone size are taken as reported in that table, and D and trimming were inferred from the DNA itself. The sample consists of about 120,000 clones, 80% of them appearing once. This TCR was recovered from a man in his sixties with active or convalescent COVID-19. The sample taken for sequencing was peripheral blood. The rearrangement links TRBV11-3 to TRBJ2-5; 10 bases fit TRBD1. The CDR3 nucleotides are TGTGCCAGCAGCTCCGGGACAGGGGTCCGGGAGACCCAGTACTTC. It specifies CASSSGTGVRETQYF. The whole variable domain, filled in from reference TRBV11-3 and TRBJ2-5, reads EAGVVQSPRYKIIEKKQPVAFWCNPISGHNTLYWYLQNLGQGPELLIRYENEEAVDDSQLPKDRFSAERLKGVDSTLKIQPAELGDSAVYLCASSSGTGVRETQYFGPGTRLLVL.